This T cell receptor beta chain was recorded in a study of cytomegalovirus exposure and HLA in healthy donors. Study as a whole: From HLA-typed donors, an early data release held tens of millions of unique TCRs.

The donors, nominally healthy at sampling, likely had unrecorded immune exposures. Study-wide results and limits: Earlier analysis looked at TCR beta V segments, and most were productive about 90% or about 30% of the time.

Notes on this clone: Its cognate antigen is unknown.

CDR3 length equals 12 residues. V lost 1 base to trimming and J lost 6 bases, with 4 bases between them. Germline CDR1 SEHNR, CDR2 FQNEAQ (reference sequence). Use of 60 Vbeta and 13 Jbeta primers characterized the PCR. Sequenced by immunoSEQ multiplex PCR; TCRdb stores in-frame clones only, minus some. Counted here are some 87,000 clones, about three quarters occurring once; the ten biggest clones make up over 13%. The chain combines TRBV7-9 with TRBJ2-1; D not resolved. The sequence was collected from a woman in her forties or fifties in good health and CMV-seropositive. Sample: PBMCs. DNA of the CDR3: TGTGCCAGCAGCTTAGTTATCAATGAGCAGTTCTTC. The encoded protein is CASSLVINEQFF.